Listed below are T cell receptor beta chains from one sample, sequenced in a study of shared clonotypes between healthy human individuals. Generated by immunoSEQ multiplex PCR, the TCRdb table keeps only in-frame clones and is missing some. The repertoire holds fewer than 1 million clones, with 96% as singletons. The sequenced sample was naive CD8+ T cells sorted from blood. These TCRs come from a man under 40 in good health. The conserved cysteine and the conserved F or W are not part of the CDR3 here.

V	J	CDR3
TRBV2	TRBJ1-5	ASSKGQGGQPQH
TRBV2	TRBJ2-1	ASSWITNEQF
TRBV7-8	TRBJ2-2	ASSWTGGDTGELF
TRBV7-9	TRBJ1-5	ASSLGGDPQH
TRBV20-1	TRBJ2-7	SARPIYEQY
TRBV9	TRBJ2-2	ASSPLAVQGTGELF
TRBV27	TRBJ2-7	ASRQGLEAYEQY
TRBV15	TRBJ1-5	ATRPDRGENQPQH
TRBV29-1	TRBJ2-7	SVRSPFSYEQY
TRBV28	TRBJ1-3	ASSLTGSGNTIY
TRBV28	TRBJ2-1	ASSFQLAYPVVEQF
TRBV2	TRBJ2-1	ASSPEATPRNEQF
TRBV5-1	TRBJ2-5	ASSLRSLAGALETQY
TRBV7-9	TRBJ2-7	ASSSSPPAGLGYEQY
TRBV15	TRBJ2-2	ATSSAIWTGENTGELF
TRBV7-9	TRBJ2-1	ASSSAAQGEQF
TRBV7-9	TRBJ2-5	ASSFKETQY
TRBV28	TRBJ2-1	ASSRVPGLTSHEQF
TRBV11-3	TRBJ2-1	ASSERRGLAGLNEQF
TRBV7-9	TRBJ2-4	ASSPFEPEGNIQY
TRBV2	TRBJ2-1	ASSAGFNEQF
TRBV27	TRBJ2-1	ASSFGNGNEQF
TRBV29-1	TRBJ2-7	SVEETGSYEQY
TRBV27	TRBJ1-1	ASSSRTVHTEAF
TRBV27	TRBJ2-3	ASSLGPPSLTDTQY
TRBV7-6	TRBJ2-1	ASSYRDRGLLDEQF
TRBV7-9	TRBJ1-2	ASSHRAQASLSGYT
TRBV5-1	TRBJ2-7	ASSLSAGLAGVLYEQY
TRBV7-9	TRBJ1-4	ASSLDPNNEKLF
TRBV7-2	TRBJ2-7	ASSLLRVGKYEQY
TRBV9	TRBJ2-7	ASSVGAGGSYEQY
TRBV7-6	TRBJ2-7	ASSLRFGGHGMVYEQY
TRBV4-3	TRBJ1-1	ASSQDLRTEAF
TRBV29-1	TRBJ1-3	SVKDLNKGPQEDTIY
TRBV14	TRBJ2-1	ASSQAPSGSFRNEQF
TRBV7-9	TRBJ2-4	ASSKTGDTKNIQY
TRBV14	TRBJ2-5	ASSPFRDSKETQY
TRBV5-6	TRBJ2-7	ASSSTSGSYEQY
TRBV16	TRBJ2-5	ASSQIPQETQY
TRBV28	TRBJ1-4	ASSTNFATNEKLF
TRBV27	TRBJ2-2	ASSLSSSNTGELF
TRBV14	TRBJ2-7	ASSQVHWDRSDEQY
TRBV25-1	TRBJ2-3	ASGEPSPPDTQY
TRBV29-1	TRBJ2-7	SVAIVPLRQGDEQY
TRBV5-1	TRBJ2-3	ASSSEGPTDTQY
TRBV29-1	TRBJ2-7	SVEGFGLASYEQY
TRBV6-1	TRBJ2-6	ASSEAPGSLSGANVLT
TRBV7-9	TRBJ1-1	ASSLGKTGRGSEAF
TRBV7-3	TRBJ2-1	ASSLRIGTGGSYNEQF
TRBV7-6	TRBJ2-5	ASSLRGGETQY
TRBV7-9	TRBJ2-1	ASSPGDRQF
TRBV5-1	TRBJ2-1	ASSTGLAEEQF
TRBV29-1	TRBJ2-7	SVEGQGAEEQY
TRBV2	TRBJ1-1	ASMGGTNEAF
TRBV7-9	TRBJ2-7	ASSSEDGRAYEQY
TRBV5-4	TRBJ1-2	ASSLLGGDYGYT
TRBV11-2	TRBJ2-7	ASSQTSGIPYEQY
TRBV14	TRBJ2-1	ASSQEPGLAENNEQF
TRBV27	TRBJ1-1	ASSPRNRPAAF